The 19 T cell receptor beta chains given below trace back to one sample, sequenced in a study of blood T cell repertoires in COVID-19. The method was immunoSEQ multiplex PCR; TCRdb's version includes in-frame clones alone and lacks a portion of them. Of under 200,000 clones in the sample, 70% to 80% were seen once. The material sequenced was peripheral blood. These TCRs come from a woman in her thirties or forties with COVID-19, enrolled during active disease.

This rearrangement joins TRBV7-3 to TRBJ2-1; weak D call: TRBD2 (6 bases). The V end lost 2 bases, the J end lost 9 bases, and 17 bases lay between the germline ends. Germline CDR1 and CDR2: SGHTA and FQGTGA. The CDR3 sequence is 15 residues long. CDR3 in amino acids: CASSLSALASSEQFF. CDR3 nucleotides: TGTGCCAGCAGCTTATCGGCCCTAGCGTCTAGTGAGCAGTTCTTC. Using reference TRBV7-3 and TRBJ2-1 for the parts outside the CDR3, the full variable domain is GAGVSQTPSNKVTEKGKYVELRCDPISGHTALYWYRQSLGQGPEFLIYFQGTGAADDSGLPNDRFFAVRPEGSVSTLKIQRTERGDSAVYLCASSLSALASSEQFFGPGTRLTVL.

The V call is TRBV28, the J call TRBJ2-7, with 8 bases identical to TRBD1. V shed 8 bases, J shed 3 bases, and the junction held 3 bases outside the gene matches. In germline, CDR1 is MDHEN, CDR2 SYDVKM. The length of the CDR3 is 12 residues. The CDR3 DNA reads TGTGCCAGCTGGACAGGGAGCTACGAGCAGTACTTC. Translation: CASWTGSYEQYF.

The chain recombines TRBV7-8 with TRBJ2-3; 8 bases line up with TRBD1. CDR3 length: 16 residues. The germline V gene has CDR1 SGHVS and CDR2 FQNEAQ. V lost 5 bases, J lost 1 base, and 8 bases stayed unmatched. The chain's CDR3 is CASSQGARGGTDTQYF. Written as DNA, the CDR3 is TGTGCCAGCAGCCAGGGGGCCCGGGGAGGCACAGATACGCAGTATTTT. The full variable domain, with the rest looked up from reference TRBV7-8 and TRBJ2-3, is GAGVSQSPRYKVAKRGQDVALRCDPISGHVSLFWYQQALGQGPEFLTYFQNEAQLDKSGLPSDRFFAERPEGSVSTLKIQRTQQEDSAVYLCASSQGARGGTDTQYFGPGTRLTVL.

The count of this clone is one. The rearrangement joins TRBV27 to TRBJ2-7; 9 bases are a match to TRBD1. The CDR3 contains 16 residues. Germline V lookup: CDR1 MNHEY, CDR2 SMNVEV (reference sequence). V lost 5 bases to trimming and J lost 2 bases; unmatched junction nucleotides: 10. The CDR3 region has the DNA TGTGCCAGCAGTCCATCTCCGGGGACAGGGACCTACGAGCAGTACTTC. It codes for CASSPSPGTGTYEQYF.

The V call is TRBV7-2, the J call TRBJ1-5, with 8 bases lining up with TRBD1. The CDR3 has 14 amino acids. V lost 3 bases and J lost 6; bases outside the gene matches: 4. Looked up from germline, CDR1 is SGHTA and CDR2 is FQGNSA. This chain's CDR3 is CASSFGQGGQPQHF. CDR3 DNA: TGTGCCAGCAGCTTCGGACAGGGTGGTCAGCCCCAGCATTTT. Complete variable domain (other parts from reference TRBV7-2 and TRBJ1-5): GAGVSQSPSNKVTEKGKDVELRCDPISGHTALYWYRQSLGQGLEFLIYFQGNSAPDKSGLPSDRFSAERTGGSVSTLTIQRTQQEDSAVYLCASSFGQGGQPQHFGDGTRLSIL.

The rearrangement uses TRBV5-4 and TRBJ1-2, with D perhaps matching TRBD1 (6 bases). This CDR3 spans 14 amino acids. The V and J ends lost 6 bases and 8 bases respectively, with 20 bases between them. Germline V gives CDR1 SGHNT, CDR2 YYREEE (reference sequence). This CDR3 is CASTRDIQGRGYTF. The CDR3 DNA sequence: TGTGCCAGCACCCGAGATATACAGGGACGGGGCTACACCTTC. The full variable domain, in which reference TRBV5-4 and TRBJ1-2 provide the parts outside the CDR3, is ETGVTQSPTHLIKTRGQQVTLRCSSQSGHNTVSWYQQALGQGPQFIFQYYREEENGRGNFPPRFSGLQFPNYSSELNVNALELDDSALYLCASTRDIQGRGYTFGSGTRLTVV.

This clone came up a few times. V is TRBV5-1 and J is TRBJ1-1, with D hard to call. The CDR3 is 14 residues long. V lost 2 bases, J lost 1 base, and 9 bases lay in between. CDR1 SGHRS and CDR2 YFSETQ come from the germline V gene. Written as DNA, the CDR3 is TGCGCCAGCAGCTTCGGGGAGGCGAACACTGAAGCTTTCTTT. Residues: CASSFGEANTEAFF.

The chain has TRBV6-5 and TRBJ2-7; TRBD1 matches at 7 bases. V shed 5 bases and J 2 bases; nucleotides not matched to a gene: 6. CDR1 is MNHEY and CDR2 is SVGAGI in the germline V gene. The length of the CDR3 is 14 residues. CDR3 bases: TGTGCCAGCAGTCTCGGGACAGACGCCTACGAGCAGTACTTC. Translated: CASSLGTDAYEQYF.

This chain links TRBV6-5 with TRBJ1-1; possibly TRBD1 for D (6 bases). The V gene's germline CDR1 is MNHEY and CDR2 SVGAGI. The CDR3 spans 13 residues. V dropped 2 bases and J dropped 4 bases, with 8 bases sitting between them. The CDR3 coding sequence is TGTGCCAGCAGTTACCTCAGGGGCACTGAAGCTTTCTTT. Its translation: CASSYLRGTEAFF.

The CDR3 loop is CASSQSRGAGELFF. Written as DNA, the CDR3 is TGCGCCAGCAGCCAGAGTCGGGGAGCCGGGGAGCTGTTTTTT. The V and J genes are TRBV4-1 and TRBJ2-2; possible D gene TRBD2, 5 bases. This CDR3 is 14 amino acids long. CDR1 and CDR2 from the germline V gene are MGHRA and YSYEKL. V lost 3 bases and J lost 6, with 11 bases in between.

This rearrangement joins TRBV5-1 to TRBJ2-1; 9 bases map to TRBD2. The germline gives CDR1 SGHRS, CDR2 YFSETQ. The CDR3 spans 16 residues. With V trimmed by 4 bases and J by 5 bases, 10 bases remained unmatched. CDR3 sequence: CASSRSPSGTNNEQFF. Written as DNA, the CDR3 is TGCGCCAGCAGCCGGAGCCCTAGCGGGACGAACAATGAGCAGTTCTTC.

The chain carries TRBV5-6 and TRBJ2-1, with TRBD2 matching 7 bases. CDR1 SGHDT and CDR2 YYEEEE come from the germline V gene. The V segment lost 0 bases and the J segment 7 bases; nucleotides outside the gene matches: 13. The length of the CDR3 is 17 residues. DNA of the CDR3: TGTGCCAGCAGCTTGGTTGTGCGGGAGAGGGGTAGGAATGAGCAGTTCTTC. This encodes CASSLVVRERGRNEQFF. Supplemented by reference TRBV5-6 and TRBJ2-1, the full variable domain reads DAGVTQSPTHLIKTRGQQVTLRCSPKSGHDTVSWYQQALGQGPQFIFQYYEEEERQRGNFPDRFSGHQFPNYSSELNVNALLLGDSALYLCASSLVVRERGRNEQFFGPGTRLTVL.

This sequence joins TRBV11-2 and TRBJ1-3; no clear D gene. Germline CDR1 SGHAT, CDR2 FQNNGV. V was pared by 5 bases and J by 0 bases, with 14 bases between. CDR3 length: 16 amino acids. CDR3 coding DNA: TGTGCCAGCAGCCCCCTACTCCGGGACTCTGGAAACACCATATATTTT. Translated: CASSPLLRDSGNTIYF.

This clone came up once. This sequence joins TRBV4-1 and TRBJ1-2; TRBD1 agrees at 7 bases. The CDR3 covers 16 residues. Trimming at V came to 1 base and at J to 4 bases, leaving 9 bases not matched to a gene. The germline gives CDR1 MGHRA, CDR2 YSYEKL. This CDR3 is CASSQASNRGLYGYTF. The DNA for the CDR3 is TGCGCCAGCAGCCAAGCGTCCAACAGGGGCCTCTATGGCTACACCTTC.

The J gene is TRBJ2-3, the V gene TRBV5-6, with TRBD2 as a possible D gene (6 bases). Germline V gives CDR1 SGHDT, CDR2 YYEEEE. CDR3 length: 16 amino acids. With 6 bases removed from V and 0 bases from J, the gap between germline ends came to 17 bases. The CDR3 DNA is TGTGCCAGCACCCGCGGTTGGGGGACTAGCACAGATACGCAGTATTTT. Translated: CASTRGWGTSTDTQYF.

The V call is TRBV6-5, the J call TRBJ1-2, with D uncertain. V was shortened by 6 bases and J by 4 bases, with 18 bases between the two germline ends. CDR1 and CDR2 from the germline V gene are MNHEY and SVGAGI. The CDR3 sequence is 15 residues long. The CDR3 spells CASSDTGDLGYGYTF. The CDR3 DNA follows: TGTGCCAGCAGCGACACGGGAGATTTGGGCTATGGCTACACCTTC.

CDR3 in DNA: TGCAGCGTTTCAAAAAAGCCCCAGCATTTT. Translating it yields CSVSKKPQHF. The chain links TRBV29-1 to TRBJ1-5, with D uncertain. CDR1 and CDR2 from the germline V gene are SQVTM and ANQGSEA. The length of the CDR3 is 10 residues. Trimming removed 5 bases at V and 8 bases at J, with 7 bases between.

The CDR3 protein is CAWRVGGAVGTDTQYF. The CDR3 coding sequence is TGTGCCTGGAGGGTCGGGGGGGCCGTTGGCACAGATACGCAGTATTTT. The chain combines TRBV30 with TRBJ2-3; TRBD2 matches 8 bases. The J segment lost 1 base and the V segment lost 3 bases, leaving 9 bases of the junction unmatched. The CDR3 is 16 residues long. CDR1 is GTSNPN, CDR2 SVGIG, per germline (reference sequence).

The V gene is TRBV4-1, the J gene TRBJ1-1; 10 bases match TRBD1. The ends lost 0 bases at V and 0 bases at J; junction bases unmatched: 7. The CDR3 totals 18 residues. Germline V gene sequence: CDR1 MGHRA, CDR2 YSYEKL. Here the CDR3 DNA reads TGCGCCAGCAGCCAAGACTCCGGGACAGGGGTTTTGAACACTGAAGCTTTCTTT. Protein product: CASSQDSGTGVLNTEAFF.